This T cell receptor beta chain comes out of a study of blood T cell repertoires in COVID-19. Study in general: From T cells, B-cell-depleted T cells, or PBMCs came the material, which was cDNA or gDNA.

Produced via immunoSEQ multiplex PCR; TCRdb's table is partial and in-frame only. The table records roughly 340,000 clones, more than 80% of them present only once. Those who participated ranged in age from 18 to 89 years and resided in around 22 US areas. Participants had their cohort set by participant-reported clinical history. Germline V gene lookup returns CDR1 LNHDA and CDR2 SQIVND (reference sequence). V dropped 4 bases and J dropped 7; count of bases not matched to a gene: 12. CDR3 length: 15 residues. This receptor was identified in a man aged 18 to 30 who had recovered from COVID-19. Specimen: PBMCs or T cells enriched from blood (not recorded which). V usage is TRBV19 and J usage is TRBJ1-2; 7 bases fit TRBD1. The CDR3 region is CASSTTRQGGGGYTF. CDR3 DNA: TGTGCCAGTAGTACGACTCGACAGGGCGGCGGTGGCTACACCTTC.